The source of this T cell receptor (beta chain) is a study of T cells in Graves' hyperthyroidism and ophthalmopathy. Whole-study findings and limits: From stable hyperthyroidism, ophthalmopathy was separated by a 13 V-J model.

Amplified TCR beta CDR3 regions derived from RNA transcripts. An initial round of RT-PCR targeting the TCR CDR3 relied on the HTBI primer set. From the multiplex PCR reads, TCRdb called clonotypes with MiXCR, one entry per CDR3 protein. The data contain hundreds of thousands of distinct CDR3 sequences, 20% to 25% of them singletons. CDR3 length equals 18 residues. Germline loops: CDR1 SGHDT, CDR2 YYEEEE. V was pared by 4 bases and J by 1 base, with 5 bases of the junction left unmatched. As concerns this clonotype: The antigen is unknown.

The source of the PBMCs was roughly 10 ml of fresh peripheral blood. The rearrangement joins TRBV5-6 to TRBJ2-6, with 13 bases lining up with TRBD2. The receptor comes from a man aged 25-40 years with Graves' ophthalmopathy. The sequenced sample consisted of blood. CDR3 nucleotides: TGTGCCAGCAGCATCCAACTAGCGGGAGGGTCTGGGGCCAACGTCCTGACTTTC. Its protein product is CASSIQLAGGSGANVLTF.